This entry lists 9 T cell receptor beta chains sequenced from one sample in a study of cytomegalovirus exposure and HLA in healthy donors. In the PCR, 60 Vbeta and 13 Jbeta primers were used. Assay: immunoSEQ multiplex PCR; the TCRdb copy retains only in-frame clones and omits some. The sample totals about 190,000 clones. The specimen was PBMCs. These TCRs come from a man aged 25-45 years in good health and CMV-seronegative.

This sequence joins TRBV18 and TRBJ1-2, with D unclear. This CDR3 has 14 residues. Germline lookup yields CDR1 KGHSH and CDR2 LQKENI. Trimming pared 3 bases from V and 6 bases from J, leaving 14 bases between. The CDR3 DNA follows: TGTGCCAGCTCACCCATAGCGGGGTTCGATGGCTACACCTTC. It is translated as CASSPIAGFDGYTF.

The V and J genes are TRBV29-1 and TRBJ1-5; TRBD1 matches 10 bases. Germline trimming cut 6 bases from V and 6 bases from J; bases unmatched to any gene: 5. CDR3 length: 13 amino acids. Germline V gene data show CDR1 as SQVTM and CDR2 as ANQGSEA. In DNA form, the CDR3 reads TGCAGCGTCGGGACAGGGGAAGGTCAGCCCCAGCATTTT. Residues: CSVGTGEGQPQHF.

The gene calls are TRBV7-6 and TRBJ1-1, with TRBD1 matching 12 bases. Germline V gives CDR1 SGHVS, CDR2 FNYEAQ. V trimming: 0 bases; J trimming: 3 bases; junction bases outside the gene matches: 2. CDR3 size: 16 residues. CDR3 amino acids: CASSLAGQGADTEAFF. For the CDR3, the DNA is TGTGCCAGCAGCTTAGCGGGACAGGGGGCGGACACTGAAGCTTTCTTT.

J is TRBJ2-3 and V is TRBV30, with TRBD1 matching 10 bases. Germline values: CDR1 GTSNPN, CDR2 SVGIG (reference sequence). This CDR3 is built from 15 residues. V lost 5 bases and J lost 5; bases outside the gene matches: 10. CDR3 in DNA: TGTGCCTGGGTCCCCGGACAGGGGGTGCAAGATACGCAGTATTTT. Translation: CAWVPGQGVQDTQYF.

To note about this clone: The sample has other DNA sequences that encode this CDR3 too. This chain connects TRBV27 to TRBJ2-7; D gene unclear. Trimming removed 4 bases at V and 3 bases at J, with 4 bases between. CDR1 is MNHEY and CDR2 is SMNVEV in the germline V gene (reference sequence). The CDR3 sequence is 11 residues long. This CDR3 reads CASSSNYEQYF. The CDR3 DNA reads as TGTGCCAGCAGTTCAAACTACGAGCAGTACTTC.

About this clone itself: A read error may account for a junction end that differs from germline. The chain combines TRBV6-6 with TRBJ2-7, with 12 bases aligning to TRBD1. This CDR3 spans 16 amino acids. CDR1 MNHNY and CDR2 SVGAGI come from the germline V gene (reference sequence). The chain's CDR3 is CASSLPAGQGAREQCF. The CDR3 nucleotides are TGTGCCAGCAGTCTCCCCGCGGGACAGGGGGCGCGTGAGCAGTGCTTC.

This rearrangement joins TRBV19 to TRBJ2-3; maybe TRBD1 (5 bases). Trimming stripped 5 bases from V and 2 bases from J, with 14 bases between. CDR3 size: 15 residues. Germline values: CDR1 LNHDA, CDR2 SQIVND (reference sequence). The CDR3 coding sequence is TGTGCCAGTAGTGAGACAGTTGTCTACACAGATACGCAGTATTTT. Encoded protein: CASSETVVYTDTQYF.

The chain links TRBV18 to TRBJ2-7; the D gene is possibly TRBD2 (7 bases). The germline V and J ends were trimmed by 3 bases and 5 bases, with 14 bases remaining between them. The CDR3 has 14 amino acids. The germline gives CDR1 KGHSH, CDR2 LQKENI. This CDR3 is CASSPPGGYHEQYF. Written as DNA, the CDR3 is TGTGCCAGCTCACCCCCGGGGGGCTACCACGAGCAGTACTTC. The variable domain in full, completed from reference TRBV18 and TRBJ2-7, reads NAGVMQNPRHLVRRRGQEARLRCSPMKGHSHVYWYRQLPEEGLKFMVYLQKENIIDESGMPKERFSAEFPKEGPSILRIQQVVRGDSAAYFCASSPPGGYHEQYFGPGTRLTVT.

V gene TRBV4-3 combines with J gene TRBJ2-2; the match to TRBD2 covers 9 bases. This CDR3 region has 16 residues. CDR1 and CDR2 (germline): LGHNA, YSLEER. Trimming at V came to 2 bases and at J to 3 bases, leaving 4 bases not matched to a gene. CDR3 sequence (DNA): TGCGCCAGCAGCCAATTCCTAGCGGGGCACACCGGGGAGCTGTTTTTT. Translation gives CASSQFLAGHTGELFF.